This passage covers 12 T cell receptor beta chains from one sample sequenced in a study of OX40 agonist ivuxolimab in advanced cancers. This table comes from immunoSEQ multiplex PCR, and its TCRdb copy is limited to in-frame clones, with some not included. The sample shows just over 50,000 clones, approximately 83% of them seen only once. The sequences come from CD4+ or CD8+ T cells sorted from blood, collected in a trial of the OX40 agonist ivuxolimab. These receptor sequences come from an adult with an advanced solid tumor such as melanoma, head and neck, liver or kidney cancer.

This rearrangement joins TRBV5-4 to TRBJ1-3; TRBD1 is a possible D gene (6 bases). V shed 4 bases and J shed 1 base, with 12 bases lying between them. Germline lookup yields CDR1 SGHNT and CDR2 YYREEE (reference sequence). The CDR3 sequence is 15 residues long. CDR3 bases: TGTGCCAGCAGCGCGGACAGTAAATCTGGAAACACCATATATTTT. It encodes CASSADSKSGNTIYF.

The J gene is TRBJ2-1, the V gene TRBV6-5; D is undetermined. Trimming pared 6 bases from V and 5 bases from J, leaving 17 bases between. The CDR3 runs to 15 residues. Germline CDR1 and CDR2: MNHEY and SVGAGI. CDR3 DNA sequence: TGTGCCAGCAGAATGGAAAGGGCGCTTAACAATGAGCAGTTCTTC. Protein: CASRMERALNNEQFF.

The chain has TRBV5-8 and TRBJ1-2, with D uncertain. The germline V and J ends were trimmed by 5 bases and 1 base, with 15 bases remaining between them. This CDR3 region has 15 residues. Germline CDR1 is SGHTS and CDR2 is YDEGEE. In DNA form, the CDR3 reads TGTGCCAGCAGTGCGCGCCGGGATCTTAACTATGGCTACACCTTC. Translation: CASSARRDLNYGYTF.

CDR3 sequence reads: CASSTPTRGEQFF. For the CDR3, the DNA is TGTGCCAGTAGTACCCCGACGAGGGGTGAGCAGTTCTTC. The chain has TRBV19 and TRBJ2-1; D tentatively fits TRBD1 or TRBD2 (5 bases each). The CDR3 spans 13 residues. Germline loops: CDR1 LNHDA, CDR2 SQIVND (reference sequence). The V end lost 4 bases, the J end lost 9 bases, and 13 bases lay between the germline ends.

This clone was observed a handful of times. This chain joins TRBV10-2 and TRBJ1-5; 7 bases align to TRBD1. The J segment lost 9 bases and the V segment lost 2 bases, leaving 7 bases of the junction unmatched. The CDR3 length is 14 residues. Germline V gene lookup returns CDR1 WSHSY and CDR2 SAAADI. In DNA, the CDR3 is TGCGCCAGCAGTGAGGGGACAGACTCCGGGCCCCAGCATTTT. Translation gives CASSEGTDSGPQHF.

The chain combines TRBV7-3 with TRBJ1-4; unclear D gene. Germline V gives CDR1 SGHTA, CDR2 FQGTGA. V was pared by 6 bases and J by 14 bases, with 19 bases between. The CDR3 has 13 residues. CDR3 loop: CASSSGPAGRLFF. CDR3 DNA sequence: TGTGCCAGCAGTTCTGGACCCGCGGGAAGGCTGTTTTTT.

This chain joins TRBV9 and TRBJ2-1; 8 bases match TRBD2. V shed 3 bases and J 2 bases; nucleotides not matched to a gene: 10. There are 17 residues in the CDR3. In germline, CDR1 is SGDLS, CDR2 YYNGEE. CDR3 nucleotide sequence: TGTGCCAGCAGCGCAGGACCGGGGGGGCCTACCTACAATGAGCAGTTCTTC. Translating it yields CASSAGPGGPTYNEQFF.

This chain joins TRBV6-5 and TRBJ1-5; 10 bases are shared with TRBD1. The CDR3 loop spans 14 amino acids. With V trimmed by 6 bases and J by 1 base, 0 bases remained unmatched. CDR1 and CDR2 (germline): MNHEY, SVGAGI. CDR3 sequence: CASRGQGSNQPQHF. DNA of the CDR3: TGTGCCAGCAGGGGACAGGGGAGCAATCAGCCCCAGCATTTT.

This CDR3 reads CASSSGQRYGYTF. CDR3 DNA: TGTGCCAGCAGCTCGGGACAGCGCTATGGCTACACCTTC. This chain connects TRBV7-2 to TRBJ1-2; 7 bases align to TRBD1. Germline V gene lookup returns CDR1 SGHTA and CDR2 FQGNSA. V dropped 4 bases and J dropped 4; count of bases not matched to a gene: 3. CDR3 length equals 13 residues.

The CDR3 reads CASSPQLGMPDNEQFF. Here the CDR3 DNA reads TGTGCCAGCTCACCACAGCTGGGTATGCCGGACAATGAGCAGTTCTTC. The gene calls are TRBV18 and TRBJ2-1; D not resolved. V lost 1 base, J lost 5 bases, and 15 bases lay in between. This CDR3 is built from 16 residues. Germline V lookup: CDR1 KGHSH, CDR2 LQKENI.

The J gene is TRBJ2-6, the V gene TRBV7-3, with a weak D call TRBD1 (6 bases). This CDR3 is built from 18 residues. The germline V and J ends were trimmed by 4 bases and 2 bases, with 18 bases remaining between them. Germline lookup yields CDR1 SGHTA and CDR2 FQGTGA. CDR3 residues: CASSSQGLRGTGANVLTF. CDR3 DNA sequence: TGTGCCAGCAGCTCCCAGGGGCTTCGGGGTACTGGGGCCAACGTCCTGACTTTC.

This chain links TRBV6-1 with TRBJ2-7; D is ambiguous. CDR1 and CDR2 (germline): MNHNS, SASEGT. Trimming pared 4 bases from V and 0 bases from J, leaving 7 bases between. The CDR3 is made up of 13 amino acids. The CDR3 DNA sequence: TGTGCCAGCAGTGCGGCAGCCTCCTACGAGCAGTACTTC. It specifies CASSAAASYEQYF.